One and the same sample provided the 8 T cell receptor beta chains below, sequenced in a study of shared clonotypes between healthy human individuals. The repertoire was sequenced with immunoSEQ multiplex PCR; TCRdb's copy has only in-frame clones and lacks some. The sample lists some 200,000 clones, around 93% seen once, with more than 0.06% in the top ten. Sample: naive CD4+ T cells sorted from blood. Subset indicated: CD45RA+ positively selected. The receptors come from a woman aged 25-40 years in good health.

This clone was observed once. The V and J genes are TRBV30 and TRBJ2-1; 9 bases fit TRBD2. The CDR3 spans 15 residues. Per the germline V gene, CDR1 is GTSNPN and CDR2 is SVGIG (reference sequence). Losses at the gene ends were 5 bases for V and 2 bases for J; bases not matched to a gene: 7. CDR3 sequence reads: CAWQTSGSTYNEQFF. The CDR3 coding sequence is TGTGCCTGGCAGACTAGCGGATCCACCTACAATGAGCAGTTCTTC.

The genes are TRBV7-8 and TRBJ1-1, with 7 bases that match TRBD1. This CDR3 is 15 amino acids long. J lost 5 bases, V lost 6 bases, and 12 bases had no gene match. CDR1 is SGHVS, CDR2 FQNEAQ, per germline. The CDR3 is CASSRNQGVGTEAFF. Written as DNA, the CDR3 is TGTGCCAGCAGTCGGAATCAGGGGGTAGGGACTGAAGCTTTCTTT.

This chain links TRBV2 with TRBJ2-5, with 7 bases that match TRBD1. In germline, CDR1 is SNHLY, CDR2 FYNNEI. Trimming took 3 bases from V and 11 from J; bases not matched to a gene: 9. The CDR3 totals 13 residues. The CDR3 nucleotides are TGTGCCAGCAGTGATACAGGGGTAGGAGAGCAGTACTTC. Translated: CASSDTGVGEQYF.

A word on this clone: Additional DNA sequences in this sample encode the identical CDR3. V is TRBV11-2 and J is TRBJ1-3; D is undetermined. This CDR3 has 12 amino acids. CDR1 and CDR2 from the germline V gene are SGHAT and FQNNGV. V lost 1 base and J 3 bases, leaving 1 base between the germline ends. CDR3 protein: CASSLGGNTIYF. The DNA for the CDR3 is TGTGCCAGCAGCTTAGGTGGAAACACCATATATTTT.

The chain recombines TRBV5-1 with TRBJ2-7, with TRBD1 matching over 9 bases. V lost 3 bases and J lost 4; bases outside the gene matches: 8. The germline CDR1 and CDR2 sequences are SGHRS and YFSETQ. This CDR3 has 15 residues. CDR3 amino acids: CASSSGTGNYYEQYF. The DNA of the CDR3 is TGCGCCAGCAGCTCCGGGACAGGGAATTATTACGAGCAGTACTTC.

The rearrangement uses TRBV10-2 and TRBJ2-1, with 8 bases that match TRBD2. Trimming removed 8 bases from V and 3 bases from J; junction bases left unmatched: 6. The CDR3 loop spans 14 amino acids. The germline CDR1 and CDR2 sequences are WSHSY and SAAADI. DNA of the CDR3: TGCGCCAGCTACCCCGGGACTAGCTACAATGAGCAGTTCTTC. This encodes CASYPGTSYNEQFF.

The rearrangement links TRBV27 to TRBJ1-5; D unresolved. V was cut by 0 bases and J by 7 bases, with 7 bases left in between. CDR1 is MNHEY and CDR2 is SMNVEV in the germline V gene (reference sequence). This CDR3 spans 13 amino acids. The CDR3 reads CASSLSMGQPQHF. Written as DNA, the CDR3 is TGTGCCAGCAGTTTATCGATGGGACAGCCCCAGCATTTT.

The chain carries TRBV18 and TRBJ2-7, with D maybe TRBD2 (5 bases). Trimming shortened V by 3 bases and J by 1 base, and 10 bases separated the two germline ends. Germline lookup yields CDR1 KGHSH and CDR2 LQKENI. The CDR3 loop spans 14 amino acids. The CDR3 DNA is TGTGCCAGCTCACCGGCGGGTTTTTCCTACGAGCAGTACTTC. This translates into CASSPAGFSYEQYF.